Listed below are T cell receptor beta chains from one sample, sequenced in a study of CD8 T cells in Susac syndrome. Each CDR3 protein is one row after TCRdb ran MiXCR on the immunoSEQ multiplex PCR reads. The sample holds 95,000 to 150,000 distinct CDR3 sequences; about 94% are singletons and the top ten take less than 0.3%. Sequenced input: CD8+ T cells from PBMCs. The receptors stem from a human donor with Susac syndrome. CDR3s include the opening cysteine and the closing phenylalanine or tryptophan. D genes are given only for firm matches. Size tells how often a clone was seen (once, few, many) or the class of an expanded clone, and some rows leave it out.

J gene | D gene | V gene | clone size | CDR3 DNA | CDR3 protein
TRBJ2-7 | TRBD1 | TRBV29-1 | - | TGCAGCGTTGAGACAGGGTCGGGCGAGCAGTACTTC | CSVETGSGEQYF
TRBJ2-7 | - | TRBV6-2/TRBV6-3 | - | TGTGCCAGCACCCGCTCAATGGAAAGCTCCTACGAGCAGTACTTC | CASTRSMESSYEQYF
TRBJ2-7 | - | TRBV12-3/TRBV12-4 | few | TGTGCCAGCAGTTTGACGGGGGGCGGCGAGCAGTACTTC | CASSLTGGGEQYF
TRBJ2-3 | TRBD2 | TRBV6-5 | - | TGTGCCAGCAGCCCCACTAGCGGGGCTACGCAGTATTTT | CASSPTSGATQYF
TRBJ1-2 | TRBD1 | TRBV29-1 | once | TGCAGCGTCTTTGAGACGGACAGGGCCCAGTATGGCTACACCTTC | CSVFETDRAQYGYTF
TRBJ2-7 | TRBD1 | TRBV12-3/TRBV12-4 | - | TGTGCCAGCAGTCCTACAGGGGTGTTCGACGAGCAGTACTTC | CASSPTGVFDEQYF
TRBJ2-7 | - | TRBV5-1 | - | TGCGCCAGCAGCTTGGAGACAGCCAGACCCTACGAGCAGTACTTC | CASSLETARPYEQYF
TRBJ2-5 | - | TRBV20-1 | - | TGCAGTGCTAGAGATCGGACTATGCAAGAGACCCAGTACTTC | CSARDRTMQETQYF
TRBJ2-6 | - | TRBV5-4 | - | TGTGCCAGCAGCTTTGGAGGTGGGGCCAACGTCCTGACTTTC | CASSFGGGANVLTF
TRBJ2-2 | TRBD2 | TRBV20-1 | - | TGCAGTGCTAGAGACGAGGGACTAGCGGGGGCCACTAAAAGCACCGGGGAGCTGTTTTTT | CSARDEGLAGATKSTGELFF
TRBJ1-5 | - | TRBV15 | - | TGTGCCACCAGCAGAGGTAAAGAGAATCAGCCCCAGCATTTT | CATSRGKENQPQHF
TRBJ2-1 | - | TRBV29-1 | - | TGCAGCTCAGAGGACAGTCCCAATGAGCAGTTCTTC | CSSEDSPNEQFF
TRBJ1-5 | - | TRBV27 | - | TGTGCCAGCAGTTCGTCAGGGAAGAATCAGCCCCAGCATTTT | CASSSSGKNQPQHF
TRBJ2-2 | TRBD1 | TRBV29-1 | - | TGCAGCGTTGAAGGGACAGGGGAGATGACCGGGGAGCTGTTTTTT | CSVEGTGEMTGELFF
TRBJ1-1 | - | TRBV30 | - | TGTGCCTGGAGTGTAAATGCTTTCTTT | CAWSVNAFF
TRBJ2-7 | - | TRBV11-2 | - | TGTGCCAGCAGCTTAGCGCTGGAGTACGAGCAGTACTTC | CASSLALEYEQYF
TRBJ2-7 | - | TRBV11-2 | - | TGTGCCAGCAGCTTAGTCGGGGTGGGCTACGAGCAGTACTTC | CASSLVGVGYEQYF
TRBJ2-7 | - | TRBV29-1 | - | TGCAGCGTTGTGGTGGGGGGGCTTTCCTACGAGCAGTACTTC | CSVVVGGLSYEQYF
TRBJ2-3 | - | TRBV29-1 | - | TGCAGCGTTGGACAGGCGGTTAAGGCAGATACGCAGTATTTT | CSVGQAVKADTQYF
TRBJ2-2 | TRBD1 | TRBV27 | - | TGTGCCAGCAGTTGTCCGGGACAGGGGGACACCGGGGAGCTGTTTTTT | CASSCPGQGDTGELFF
TRBJ2-2 | - | TRBV7-9 | - | TGTGCCAGCAGCCGTGGACCCGCCGGGGAGCTGTTTTTT | CASSRGPAGELFF
TRBJ1-2 | - | TRBV7-2 | - | TGTGCCAGCGGTCCAGGTGGCTACACCTTC | CASGPGGYTF
TRBJ1-4 | TRBD1 | TRBV4-3 | - | TGCGCCAGCAGCCAAGCAAACGAGTGGACAGGGGATGAAAAACTGTTTTTT | CASSQANEWTGDEKLFF
TRBJ2-5 | - | TRBV7-9 | - | TGTGCCAGCAGCTTAGCGGGGGAGGTTGCAGAGACCCAGTACTTC | CASSLAGEVAETQYF
TRBJ2-7 | - | TRBV5-1 | - | TGCGCCAGCAGCATTGGAGCTACCAGCTACGAGCAGTACTTC | CASSIGATSYEQYF
TRBJ1-2 | TRBD1 | TRBV11-2 | - | TGTGCCAGCAGTTCTCAGGGGGGTGGCTACACCTTC | CASSSQGGGYTF
TRBJ2-7 | TRBD1 | TRBV9 | - | TGTGCCAGCAGCGGACGGGACAGTACCTACGAGCAGTACTTC | CASSGRDSTYEQYF
TRBJ1-1 | - | TRBV19 | - | TGTGCCAGTAGTTCCCATGAGGGGGTGAGCACTGAAGCTTTCTTT | CASSSHEGVSTEAFF
TRBJ2-5 | TRBD2 | TRBV29-1 | once | TGCAGCGTTGAGGGATCGACGGGGGGGAAAGAGACCCAGTACTTC | CSVEGSTGGKETQYF
TRBJ1-6 | TRBD1 | TRBV7-9 | - | TGTGCCAGCAGCTCAAAGGGACAGTTTAATTCACCCCTCCACTTT | CASSSKGQFNSPLHF
TRBJ1-3 | - | TRBV29-1 | - | TGCAGCGGAGTCTCTGGAAACACCATATATTTT | CSGVSGNTIYF
TRBJ2-7 | - | TRBV7-8 | - | TGTGCCAGCAACAACGGGGGACCCCCCTACGAGCAGTACTTC | CASNNGGPPYEQYF
TRBJ2-5 | - | TRBV6-2/TRBV6-3 | - | TGTGCCAGCAGCTCCTTGAGGGGGGAGGAGACCCAGTACTTC | CASSSLRGEETQYF
TRBJ1-5 | - | TRBV27 | - | TGTGCCAGCAGTTTATCCCGAAAGTCAGGTCAGCCCCAGCATTTT | CASSLSRKSGQPQHF
TRBJ2-6 | - | TRBV6-5 | - | TGTGCCAGCAGCGGGGGTTATGGGGCCAACGTCCTGACTTTC | CASSGGYGANVLTF
TRBJ2-3 | TRBD2 | TRBV11-2 | - | TGTGCCAGCAGCTTAGTAGGACTAGCGGGGGGTTTAACAGATACGCAGTATTTT | CASSLVGLAGGLTDTQYF
TRBJ1-5 | - | TRBV30 | - | TGTGCCTGGAGCCTCCCAGGGGATAGCAATCAGCCCCAGCATTTT | CAWSLPGDSNQPQHF
TRBJ1-5 | TRBD1 | TRBV6-1 | - | TGTGCCAGCAGGCCCACAGGGGTGTCCGATCAGCCCCAGCATTTT | CASRPTGVSDQPQHF
TRBJ2-3 | TRBD1 | TRBV9 | - | TGTGCCAGCAGCGTAGGACAGGGTACGCAGTATTTT | CASSVGQGTQYF
TRBJ2-3 | TRBD2 | TRBV4-3 | - | TGCGCCAGCAGCCAAGATCGGTGGCGGGGGGGCACAGATACGCAGTATTTT | CASSQDRWRGGTDTQYF
TRBJ1-2 | - | TRBV3-1 | - | TGTGCCAGCAGCCCCCCGGAGCTACACCCCGGCTACACCTTC | CASSPPELHPGYTF
TRBJ1-2 | - | TRBV7-9 | - | TGTGCCAGCAGCTTAGACGGGACACTTGGCTACACCTTC | CASSLDGTLGYTF
TRBJ2-3 | - | TRBV24-1 | - | TGTGCCACCAGTGATTTGCGGGAAGATACGCAGTATTTT | CATSDLREDTQYF
TRBJ2-7 | TRBD1 | TRBV29-1 | - | TGCAGCGTCTCTACAGGGGACGACGAGCAGTACTTC | CSVSTGDDEQYF
TRBJ1-2 | - | TRBV12-3/TRBV12-4 | - | TGTGCCAGCAGTTCACAGGGTTCCGATGGCTACACCTTC | CASSSQGSDGYTF
TRBJ1-5 | TRBD1 | TRBV20-1 | - | TGCAGTGCCGGTTACCGGGACAGGGAGAATAGCAATCAGCCCCAGCATTTT | CSAGYRDRENSNQPQHF
TRBJ2-5 | - | TRBV12-3/TRBV12-4 | - | TGTGCCAGCAGTACCAGGACCGGAGAGACCCAGTACTTC | CASSTRTGETQYF
TRBJ2-5 | TRBD1 | TRBV11-2 | - | TGTGCCAGCAGCTACACGACAGGGCGAGAGACCCAGTACTTC | CASSYTTGRETQYF
TRBJ1-1 | - | TRBV7-6 | - | TGTGCCAGCAGCTCCGACAGTTCCTTTGAAGCTTTCTTT | CASSSDSSFEAFF
TRBJ2-1 | TRBD2 | TRBV15 | - | TGTGCCACCGCGGGGGAGGTTCGCTCCTACAATGAGCAGTTCTTC | CATAGEVRSYNEQFF
TRBJ1-1 | - | TRBV20-1 | - | TGCAGTGCTAGCCAGTCAAATGAAGCTTTCTTT | CSASQSNEAFF
TRBJ1-1 | - | TRBV29-1 | - | TGCAGCGTTCGGACAGATCCCACGGCTGAAGCTTTCTTT | CSVRTDPTAEAFF
TRBJ2-6 | - | TRBV15 | - | TGTGCCACCTCTACCCGTTCTGGGGCCAACGTCCTGACTTTC | CATSTRSGANVLTF
TRBJ1-2 | - | TRBV19 | once | TGTGCCAGTAGTATCTCCAGCGCTCATGGCTACACCTTC | CASSISSAHGYTF
TRBJ1-1 | - | TRBV12-3/TRBV12-4 | - | TGTGCCAGCGGAAGGGCGCGGGACACTGAAGCTTTCTTT | CASGRARDTEAFF
TRBJ2-3 | TRBD2 | TRBV5-1 | - | TGCGCCAGCAGCTTTCGCCCCAGCTCTAGCGGATTAGAAGGGGATACGCAGTATTTT | CASSFRPSSSGLEGDTQYF
TRBJ2-7 | TRBD1 | TRBV7-2 | - | TGTGCCAGCAGCACCGCGGGACAGGGAATCTTCGAGCAGTACTTC | CASSTAGQGIFEQYF
TRBJ2-5 | - | TRBV4-1 | - | TGCGCCAGCAGCCAAGCAACTCCGGGAACCCAGTACTTC | CASSQATPGTQYF